This section outlines one T cell receptor beta chain sequence together with its context. Its antigen is undetermined. This record belongs to a study of T cell repertoires in cytomegalovirus infection. Overall study context: CMV epitopes that were recently identified and HLA-C-restricted were used alongside well-studied HLA-B-restricted ones. Matching HLA type, along with CMV infection, was indicated by public TCR beta signatures. Study-wide results and caveats: Predominance within the ex vivo response was attributable to HLA-C-restricted CMV-specific TCR beta clonotypes. Accumulated public TCR beta family frequency recognized individuals carrying CMV together with the relevant HLA.

The V segment lost 7 bases and the J segment 0 bases; nucleotides outside the gene matches: 6. Germline assignment: CDR1 LNHDA and CDR2 SQIVND (reference sequence). CDR3 size: 15 residues. TCRdb reprocessed the reads with MiXCR, giving one entry per CDR3 protein. The data show hundreds of thousands of distinct CDR3 sequences, more than 40% seen once. The chain combines TRBV19 with TRBJ1-5; 7 bases map to TRBD1. The TCR originated in a human donor in good health (CMV status not recorded). Some clones in this sample may be carry-over from other donors' samples. The specimen was cultured PBMCs, collected from culture after CMV antigen stimulation. The CDR3 reads CASNQGGYSNQPQHF. The CDR3 DNA follows: TGTGCCAGTAACCAGGGGGGGTATAGCAATCAGCCCCAGCATTTT.